Here is one TCR beta chain with its context. TCRdb's table, derived via immunoSEQ multiplex PCR, lists solely in-frame clones and lacks some. The sample lists hundreds of thousands of clones, over 75% occurring once. Deletions cut 4 bases from V and 2 bases from J, with 17 bases between. Per the germline V gene, CDR1 is SNHLY and CDR2 is FYNNEI. The CDR3 contains 16 residues. The sample is drawn from a study of shared T cell receptors in the human thymus. The sample also formed part of further work on human thymus T cells.

The receptor was isolated from a boy under three years old with a congenital heart defect. Sequencing was done on a sample of thymocytes. This rearrangement joins TRBV2 to TRBJ2-5; D unresolved. DNA for the CDR3: TGTGCCAGCAGTGCCCTCGAATCAGCGCGGCAAGAGACCCAGTACTTC. This encodes CASSALESARQETQYF.